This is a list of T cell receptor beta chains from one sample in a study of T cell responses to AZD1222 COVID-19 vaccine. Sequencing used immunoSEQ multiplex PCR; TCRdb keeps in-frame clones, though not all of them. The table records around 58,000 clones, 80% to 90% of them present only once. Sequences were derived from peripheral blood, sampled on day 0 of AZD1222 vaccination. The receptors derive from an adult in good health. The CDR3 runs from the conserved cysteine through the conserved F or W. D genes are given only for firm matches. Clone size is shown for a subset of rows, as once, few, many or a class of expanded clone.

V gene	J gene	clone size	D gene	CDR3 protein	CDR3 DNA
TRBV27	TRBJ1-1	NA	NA	CASSLFATAEAFF	TGTGCCAGCAGTTTATTTGCGACAGCTGAAGCTTTCTTT
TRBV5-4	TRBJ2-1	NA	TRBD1	CASSFRQGGRWNEQFF	TGTGCCAGCAGCTTCCGACAGGGCGGTAGATGGAATGAGCAGTTCTTC
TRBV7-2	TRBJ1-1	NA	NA	CASSLGAGNTEAFF	TGTGCCAGCAGCTTAGGGGCCGGGAACACTGAAGCTTTCTTT
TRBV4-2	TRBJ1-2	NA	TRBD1	CASSQGRGTDEGGYTF	TGTGCCAGCAGCCAAGGGCGCGGGACAGACGAGGGGGGCTACACCTTC
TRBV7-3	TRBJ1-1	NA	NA	CASSSTTGTEAFF	TGTGCCAGCAGCTCGACCACGGGAACTGAAGCTTTCTTT
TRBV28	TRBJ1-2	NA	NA	CASSQLTGPHYGYTF	TGTGCCAGCAGCCAATTGACCGGGCCACACTATGGCTACACCTTC
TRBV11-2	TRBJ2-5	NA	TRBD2	CASSLTGGFLETQYF	TGTGCCAGCAGCTTAACGGGAGGATTCCTCGAGACCCAGTACTTC
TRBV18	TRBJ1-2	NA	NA	CASSPGGANYGYTF	TGTGCCAGCTCACCAGGGGGCGCGAACTATGGCTACACCTTC
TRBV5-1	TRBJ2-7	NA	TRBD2	CASSSGGYEQYF	TGCGCCAGCAGCAGCGGGGGTTATGAGCAGTACTTC
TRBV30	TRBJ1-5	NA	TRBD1	CAWRGQGAGQPQHF	TGTGCCTGGAGGGGACAGGGGGCCGGTCAGCCCCAGCATTTT
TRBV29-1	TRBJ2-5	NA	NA	CSVGQMGETQYF	TGCAGCGTTGGACAAATGGGAGAGACCCAGTACTTC
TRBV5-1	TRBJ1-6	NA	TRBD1	CASSSNYRGGNSPLHF	TGCGCCAGCAGCTCGAACTACAGGGGAGGAAATTCACCCCTCCACTTT
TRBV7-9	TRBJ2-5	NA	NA	CASSFAGEETQYF	TGTGCCAGCAGCTTCGCAGGGGAAGAGACCCAGTACTTC
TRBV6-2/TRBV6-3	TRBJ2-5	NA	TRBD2	CASSYSTSAQAGARETQYF	TGTGCCAGCAGTTACTCCACCTCAGCTCAGGCGGGAGCTCGAGAGACCCAGTACTTC
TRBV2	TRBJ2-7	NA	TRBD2	CASSGLAGVGEQYF	TGTGCCAGCAGCGGACTAGCGGGAGTAGGCGAGCAGTACTTC
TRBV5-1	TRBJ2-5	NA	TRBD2	CASKLAGQETQYF	TGCGCCAGCAAACTAGCGGGTCAAGAGACCCAGTACTTC
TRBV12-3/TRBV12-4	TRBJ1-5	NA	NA	CASSLLDSPQHF	TGTGCCAGCAGTTTATTGGACAGCCCCCAGCATTTT
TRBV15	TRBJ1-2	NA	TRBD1	CATSRESAGGRITGGYTF	TGTGCCACCAGCAGAGAATCGGCAGGGGGCAGGATCACTGGTGGCTACACCTTC
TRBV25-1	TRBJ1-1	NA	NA	CASSDRAGRPNTEAFF	TGTGCCAGCAGTGATAGGGCGGGACGGCCGAACACTGAAGCTTTCTTT
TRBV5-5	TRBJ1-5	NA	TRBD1	CASSKRQGVGNNQPQHF	TGTGCCAGCAGCAAGAGACAGGGGGTTGGAAACAATCAGCCCCAGCATTTT
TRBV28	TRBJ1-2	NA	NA	CASSLGGNYGYTF	TGTGCCAGCAGTTTGGGAGGGAACTATGGCTACACCTTC
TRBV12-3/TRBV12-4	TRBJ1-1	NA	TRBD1	CASRGQAGSEAFF	TGTGCCAGCAGGGGACAGGCCGGGTCTGAAGCTTTCTTT
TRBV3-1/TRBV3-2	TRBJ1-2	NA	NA	CASSQDRGRGGYTF	TGTGCCAGCAGCCAAGATCGGGGGAGAGGTGGCTACACCTTC
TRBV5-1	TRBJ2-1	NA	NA	CASSLDVLSSYNEQFF	TGCGCCAGCAGCTTGGACGTTCTAAGCTCCTACAATGAGCAGTTCTTC
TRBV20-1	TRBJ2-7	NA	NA	CSAARDANQYF	TGCAGTGCTGCCCGGGACGCCAACCAGTACTTC
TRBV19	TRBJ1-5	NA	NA	CASTDPGGPSNQPQHF	TGTGCCAGTACCGACCCGGGGGGACCTAGCAATCAGCCCCAGCATTTT
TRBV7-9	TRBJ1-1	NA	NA	CASSLAGDTEAFF	TGTGCCAGCAGCTTAGCAGGTGACACTGAAGCTTTCTTT
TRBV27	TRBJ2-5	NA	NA	CATRAQSLGTQYF	TGTGCCACCCGGGCCCAGTCTCTGGGGACCCAGTACTTC
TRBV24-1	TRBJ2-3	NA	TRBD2	CATSERGLAGSTDTQYF	TGTGCCACCAGTGAAAGGGGACTAGCGGGCAGCACAGATACGCAGTATTTT
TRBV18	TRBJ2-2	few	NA	CASSPRLKELFF	TGTGCCTCCTCACCGCGACTGAAGGAGCTGTTTTTT
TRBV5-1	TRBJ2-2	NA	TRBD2	CASSLRIGGRGTGELFF	TGCGCCAGCAGCTTGAGAATTGGCGGGAGAGGTACCGGGGAGCTGTTTTTT
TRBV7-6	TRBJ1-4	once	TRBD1	CAAGTANEKLFF	TGTGCCGCCGGGACAGCTAATGAAAAACTGTTTTTT
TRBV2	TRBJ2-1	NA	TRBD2	CASSVTSGSGDEQFF	TGTGCCAGCAGCGTGACTAGCGGGAGTGGAGATGAGCAGTTCTTC
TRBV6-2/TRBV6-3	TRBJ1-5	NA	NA	CASSPGTYNQPQHF	TGTGCCAGCAGCCCCGGGACCTACAATCAGCCCCAGCATTTT
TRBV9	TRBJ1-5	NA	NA	CASSGGRSDQPQHF	TGTGCCAGCAGCGGAGGGAGGAGCGATCAGCCCCAGCATTTT
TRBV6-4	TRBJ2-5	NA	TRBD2	CASEGAGGETQYF	TGTGCCAGCGAAGGAGCGGGAGGAGAGACCCAGTACTTC
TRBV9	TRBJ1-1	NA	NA	CASSVDGSTEAFF	TGTGCCAGCAGCGTAGATGGGAGCACTGAAGCTTTCTTT
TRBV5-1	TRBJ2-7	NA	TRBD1	CASSPGQGPHEQYF	TGCGCCAGCAGCCCCGGACAGGGTCCCCACGAGCAGTACTTC
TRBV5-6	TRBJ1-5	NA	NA	CASSWGPGLNQPQHF	TGTGCCAGCAGCTGGGGTCCCGGGCTCAATCAGCCCCAGCATTTT
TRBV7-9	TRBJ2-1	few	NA	CASSLAKRGSYNEQFF	TGTGCCAGCAGCTTGGCTAAGCGAGGATCCTACAATGAGCAGTTCTTC
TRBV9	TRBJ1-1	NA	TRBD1	CASSPSSGGTEAFF	TGTGCCAGCAGCCCTTCTTCAGGGGGAACTGAAGCTTTCTTT
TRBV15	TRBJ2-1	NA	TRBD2	CATSRVPPGRTSYNEQFF	TGTGCCACCAGCAGAGTCCCCCCCGGGAGGACTTCCTACAATGAGCAGTTCTTC
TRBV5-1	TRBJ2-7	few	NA	CASSLGTYSYEQYF	TGCGCCAGCAGCCTCGGGACATACTCCTACGAGCAGTACTTC
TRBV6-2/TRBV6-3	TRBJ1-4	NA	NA	CASSYSSRGEKLFF	TGTGCCAGCAGTTACTCATCTCGGGGGGAAAAACTGTTTTTT
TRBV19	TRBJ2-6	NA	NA	CASSKRAGANVLTF	TGTGCCAGTAGTAAGCGGGCTGGGGCCAACGTCCTGACTTTC
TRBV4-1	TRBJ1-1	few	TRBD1	CASSPEGQGTEAFF	TGCGCCAGCAGCCCCGAGGGACAGGGCACTGAAGCTTTCTTT
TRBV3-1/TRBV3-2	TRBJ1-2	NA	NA	CASSYTGRGGYTF	TGTGCCAGCAGTTATACAGGGAGAGGAGGCTACACCTTC
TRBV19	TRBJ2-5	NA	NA	CASSPRQEGYQETQYF	TGTGCCAGTAGTCCGCGACAGGAGGGGTACCAAGAGACCCAGTACTTC
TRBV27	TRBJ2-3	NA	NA	CASSPREGSTDTQYF	TGTGCCAGCAGTCCGCGAGAAGGTAGCACAGATACGCAGTATTTT
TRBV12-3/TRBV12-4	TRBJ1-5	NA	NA	CASSWQGMQPQHF	TGTGCCAGCAGTTGGCAAGGTATGCAGCCCCAGCATTTT
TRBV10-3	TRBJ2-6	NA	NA	CAITPGGANVLTF	TGTGCCATCACGCCCGGAGGGGCCAACGTCCTGACTTTC
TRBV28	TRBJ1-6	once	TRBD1	CASSSGQGRGSPLHF	TGTGCCAGCAGTTCCGGACAGGGACGAGGATCACCCCTCCACTTT
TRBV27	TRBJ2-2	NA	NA	CASSLYTGELFF	TGTGCCAGCAGCCTCTACACCGGGGAGCTGTTTTTT
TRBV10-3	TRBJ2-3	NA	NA	CAISGRSSTDTQYF	TGTGCCATCAGTGGCCGATCTAGCACAGATACGCAGTATTTT
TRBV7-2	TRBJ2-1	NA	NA	CASSLGQSNEQFF	TGTGCCAGCAGCTTAGGCCAGTCGAATGAGCAGTTCTTC
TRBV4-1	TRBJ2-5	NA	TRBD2	CASSPSTSGRETQYF	TGCGCCAGCAGCCCCTCGACTAGCGGGAGAGAGACCCAGTACTTC
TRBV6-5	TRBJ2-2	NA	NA	CASSYFIQESRRELFF	TGTGCCAGCAGTTACTTTATACAGGAGAGTCGGCGGGAGCTGTTTTTT
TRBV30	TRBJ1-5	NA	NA	CAWSHQGQSVSNQPQHF	TGTGCCTGGAGTCATCAGGGTCAATCGGTGAGCAATCAGCCCCAGCATTTT
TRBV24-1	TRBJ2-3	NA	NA	CATSDSRSTDTQYF	TGTGCCACCAGTGATTCGCGATCCACAGATACGCAGTATTTT
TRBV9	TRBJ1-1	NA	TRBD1	CASSGQGIGTEAFF	TGTGCCAGCAGCGGACAGGGGATCGGGACTGAAGCTTTCTTT